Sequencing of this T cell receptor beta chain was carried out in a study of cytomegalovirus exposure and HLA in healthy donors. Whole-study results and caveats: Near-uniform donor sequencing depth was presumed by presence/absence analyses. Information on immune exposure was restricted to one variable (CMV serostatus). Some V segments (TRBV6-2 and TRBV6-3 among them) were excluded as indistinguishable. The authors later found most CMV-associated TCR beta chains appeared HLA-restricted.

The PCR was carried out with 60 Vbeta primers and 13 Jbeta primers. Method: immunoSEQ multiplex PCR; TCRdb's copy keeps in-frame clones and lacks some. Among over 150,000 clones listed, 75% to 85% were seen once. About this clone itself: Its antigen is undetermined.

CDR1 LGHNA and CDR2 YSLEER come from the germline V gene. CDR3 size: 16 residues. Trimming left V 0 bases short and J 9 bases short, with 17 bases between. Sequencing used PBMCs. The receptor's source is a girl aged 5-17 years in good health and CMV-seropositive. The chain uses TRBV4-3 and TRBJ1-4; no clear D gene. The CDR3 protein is CASSQDGARKDKKLFF. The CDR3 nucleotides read TGCGCCAGCAGCCAAGACGGCGCCAGGAAGGATAAAAAACTGTTTTTT.